Each of the 21 T cell receptor beta chains below was sequenced from the same sample in a study of T-cell memory formation after mild COVID-19. Each CDR3 protein gets one entry after TCRdb re-called the 5' RACE reads with MiXCR. This sample has about 340,000 distinct CDR3 sequences, with approximately 15% found just once. Sequences were obtained from PBMCs or a T cell subset sorted from them (not recorded which). The origin of the receptors is a man between 18 and 35 years old who had mild COVID-19 (a few samples of this study predate the infection). Cell type and time point are not known.

This clonotype was detected many times. The chain joins TRBV5-5 to TRBJ2-1, with D possibly TRBD2 on 7 matching bases. The germline gives CDR1 SGHKS, CDR2 YYEKEE (reference sequence). CDR3 size: 15 residues. V was clipped by 2 bases and J by 4 bases, with 13 bases between them. The CDR3 loop reads CASSFVRGPYNEQFF. CDR3 nucleotides: TGTGCCAGCAGCTTTGTGCGGGGGCCATACAATGAGCAGTTCTTC. Full variable domain (outside the CDR3, taken from reference TRBV5-5 and TRBJ2-1): DAGVTQSPTHLIKTRGQQVTLRCSPISGHKSVSWYQQVLGQGPQFIFQYYEKEERGRGNFPDRFSARQFPNYSSELNVNALLLGDSALYLCASSFVRGPYNEQFFGPGTRLTVL.

This rearrangement joins TRBV6-1 to TRBJ2-7; the D is unclear. Germline loops: CDR1 MNHNS, CDR2 SASEGT. Trimming pared 10 bases from V and 0 bases from J, leaving 7 bases between. The CDR3 covers 11 residues. The CDR3 nucleotides read TGTGCCACAACTTCCTCCTACGAGCAGTACGTC. The encoded protein is CATTSSYEQYV.

This clonotype was picked up many times. Written as DNA, the CDR3 is TGTGCCAGCAGAAAGGGACAGGGCACTTACTCTGGGGCCAACGTCCTGACTTTC. Its translation is CASRKGQGTYSGANVLTF. The gene calls are TRBV12-3 or TRBV12-4 and TRBJ2-6; the match to TRBD1 covers 9 bases. The trim removed 6 bases at V and 0 bases at J, leaving 9 bases unmatched. The CDR3 extends over 18 amino acids.

The chain recombines TRBV6-7 with TRBJ1-5; D is ambiguous. TRBV6-7 is annotated as an ORF whose role is uncertain. V lost 2 bases, J lost 0 bases, and 11 bases lay in between. The CDR3 totals 16 residues. The CDR3 reads CASSYMGLDSNQPQHF. The CDR3 DNA sequence: TGTGCCAGCAGTTACATGGGATTGGATAGCAATCAGCCCCAGCATTTT.

The chain uses TRBV2 and TRBJ2-5; D is unresolved. Germline CDR1 and CDR2: SNHLY and FYNNEI. Trimming stripped 4 bases from V and 5 bases from J, with 11 bases between. The CDR3 contains 13 residues. The CDR3, as DNA: TGTGCCAGCAGTGCCAACGCTGGGGAGACCCAGTACTTC. It translates to CASSANAGETQYF.

V and J are TRBV4-3 and TRBJ1-3; tentative D call: TRBD1 (5 bases). CDR3 length equals 15 residues. Germline CDR1 and CDR2: LGHNA and YSLEER. V was cut by 0 bases and J by 9 bases, with 15 bases left in between. In DNA form, the CDR3 reads TGCGCCAGCAGCCAAGACTCACTACGGGGCACCACCATATATTTT. This translates into CASSQDSLRGTTIYF.

The chain recombines TRBV9 with TRBJ1-5, with a possible D match to TRBD1 (6 bases). CDR1 and CDR2 from the germline V gene are SGDLS and YYNGEE. V dropped 3 bases and J dropped 7 bases, with 14 bases sitting between them. There are 14 residues in the CDR3. The CDR3 DNA sequence: TGTGCCAGCAGCGAGACAGGCGGAGGGCAGCCCCAGCATTTT. Protein sequence: CASSETGGGQPQHF.

Only a few counts were recorded for this clonotype. The CDR3 coding sequence is TGTGCCAGCAGCCCCACCGTGGGTAGCTCCTACAATGAGCAGTTCTTC. Its translation: CASSPTVGSSYNEQFF. This sequence joins TRBV7-3 and TRBJ2-1; no clear D. This CDR3 has 16 amino acids. The germline gives CDR1 SGHTA, CDR2 FQGTGA. Trimming pared 5 bases from V and 0 bases from J, leaving 14 bases between.

The chain links TRBV12-3 or TRBV12-4 to TRBJ2-7, with 9 positions matching TRBD1. The length of the CDR3 is 12 residues. The trim removed 6 bases at V and 9 bases at J, leaving 6 bases unmatched. The CDR3 DNA sequence: TGTGCCAGCAGAAGTACAGGGGGCAGGCAGTACTTC. This codes for CASRSTGGRQYF.

A remark on this clonotype: The germline gene is not matched at one end of the junction; a read error may be the cause. The chain carries TRBV7-2 and TRBJ1-1; D gene uncertain. This CDR3 is 13 amino acids long. CDR1 is SGHTA, CDR2 FQGNSA, per germline. CDR3 loop: CASSFSLDTEALF. The CDR3 nucleotides read TGTGCCAGCAGCTTCTCACTAGACACTGAAGCTTTATTT.

This clonotype was counted only a few times. The chain joins TRBV12-3 or TRBV12-4 to TRBJ1-2, with D tentatively TRBD1 (6 bases). The CDR3 consists of 14 residues. Trimming left V 4 bases short and J 5 bases short, with 14 bases between. CDR3 nucleotides: TGTGCCAGCAGTTCCGAACAGGGTTCTTATGGCTACACCTTC. It yields the protein CASSSEQGSYGYTF.

This clonotype was counted between two and nine times. The V call is TRBV4-1, the J call TRBJ2-5; 7 bases line up with TRBD1. The trim removed 9 bases at V and 3 bases at J, leaving 1 base unmatched. Looked up from germline, CDR1 is MGHRA and CDR2 is YSYEKL. The CDR3 spans 11 residues. The CDR3, as DNA: TGCGCCAGTCAGGGGGAAGAGACCCAGTACTTC. Translating gives CASQGEETQYF.

This clonotype was counted a few times. The CDR3 region is CASSSLGGAKNIQYF. DNA for the CDR3: TGTGCCAGCAGTTCCCTCGGGGGGGCCAAAAACATTCAGTACTTC. The gene calls are TRBV12-3 or TRBV12-4 and TRBJ2-4; TRBD2 matches at 7 bases. The CDR3 consists of 15 residues. Trimming at V came to 4 bases and at J to 1 base, leaving 4 bases not matched to a gene.

The sample holds a few counts of this clonotype. The chain links TRBV4-2 to TRBJ2-3; no firm D call. The CDR3 length is 15 residues. Trimming shortened V by 1 base and J by 2 bases, and 10 bases separated the two germline ends. CDR1 LGHNA and CDR2 YNFKEQ come from the germline V gene. Written as DNA, the CDR3 is TGTGCCAGCAGCCAAGTCGCGTCCGTCACAGATACGCAGTATTTT. Translated: CASSQVASVTDTQYF.

The V call is TRBV12-3 or TRBV12-4, the J call TRBJ2-3; D gene ambiguous. This CDR3 region has 14 residues. Trimming removed 4 bases at V and 5 bases at J, with 13 bases between. The CDR3 DNA follows: TGTGCCAGCAGTTCCCGACGGGTTGTAGATACGCAGTATTTT. Translation gives CASSSRRVVDTQYF.

The sample holds a few counts of this clonotype. The V gene is TRBV6-2 or TRBV6-3, the J gene TRBJ2-3; 7 nucleotides agree with TRBD2. This CDR3 has 15 residues. Germline CDR1 reads MNHEY; CDR2 reads SVGEGT. J was trimmed by 3 bases and V by 4 bases; bases with no gene match: 7. CDR3 protein: CASSSPGRGTDTQYF. CDR3 coding DNA: TGTGCCAGCAGTTCCCCTGGGCGGGGGACAGATACGCAGTATTTT.

The chain couples TRBV6-2 or TRBV6-3 to TRBJ1-1; TRBD1 agrees at 8 bases. The V segment lost 2 bases and the J segment 8 bases; nucleotides outside the gene matches: 16. The length of the CDR3 is 17 residues. The germline gives CDR1 MNHEY, CDR2 SVGEGT. CDR3 loop: CASSYRTQRQGRSEAFF. The CDR3 DNA sequence: TGTGCCAGCAGTTACCGAACACAGAGACAGGGGAGATCCGAAGCTTTCTTT.

This clonotype was observed at least ten times. This chain links TRBV6-5 with TRBJ2-1; TRBD2 matches at 12 bases. This CDR3 comprises 16 residues. Germline V lookup: CDR1 MNHEY, CDR2 SVGAGI. After removal of 5 bases from V and 5 bases from J, the junction contained 7 bases not matched to a gene. CDR3 DNA sequence: TGTGCCAGCAGTCCCCGACTAGCGGGGGCCGACAATGAGCAGTTCTTC. This encodes CASSPRLAGADNEQFF.

This chain joins TRBV5-5 and TRBJ2-7, with 9 positions matching TRBD1. Germline assignment: CDR1 SGHKS and CDR2 YYEKEE (reference sequence). This CDR3 contains 14 residues. Germline trimming cut 6 bases from V and 2 bases from J; bases unmatched to any gene: 6. The CDR3 sequence: CASTLWTGAYEQYF. CDR3 DNA sequence: TGTGCCAGCACCCTCTGGACAGGGGCCTACGAGCAGTACTTC.

The chain recombines TRBV29-1 with TRBJ2-1; D uncertain. CDR1 SQVTM and CDR2 ANQGSEA come from the germline V gene. V lost 8 bases to trimming and J lost 1 base, with 15 bases between them. The CDR3 runs to 14 residues. Written as DNA, the CDR3 is TGCAGCTCCGGTCGGCTGATATCCTACAATGAGCAGTTCTTC. Protein: CSSGRLISYNEQFF.

Concerning this clonotype itself: With a much larger clone just one base away, this may be a read error. The DNA for the CDR3 is TGTGACAGCAGTCCGGGGGGCTACAATGAGCAGTTCTTC. As protein: CDSSPGGYNEQFF. The chain combines TRBV6-2 or TRBV6-3 with TRBJ2-1, with 7 bases fitting TRBD2. Germline V CDR1 and CDR2: MNHEY, SVGEGT. The CDR3 extends over 13 amino acids.